A selection of T cell receptor beta chains follows, all from one sample in a study of blood T cell repertoires in COVID-19. The data were produced by immunoSEQ multiplex PCR, yet TCRdb's version contains in-frame clones alone and is incomplete. The sample carries over 200,000 clones, 70% to 85% recorded once. Sequencing was performed on PBMCs or T cells enriched from blood (not recorded which). All receptors come from a man in his sixties who had recovered from COVID-19. The CDR3 runs from the conserved cysteine through the conserved F or W. Clone size is not always given. Where it is, it says once, few, many or a class for expanded clones.

v_call	clone_size	j_call	cdr3_aa
TRBV7-8	NA	TRBJ1-1	CASSFVNMNTEAFF
TRBV6-5	NA	TRBJ2-5	CASSQDKKETQYF
TRBV5-1	NA	TRBJ2-2	CASSLDRSTQKVGELFF
TRBV30	NA	TRBJ1-1	CAWTEGMNTEAFF
TRBV3-1/TRBV3-2	NA	TRBJ2-7	CASSPIHGRGYEQYF
TRBV3-1/TRBV3-2	few	TRBJ2-1	CASSPLAGGNEQFF
TRBV6-6	once	TRBJ1-5	CASSYGTGRDQPQHF
TRBV3-1/TRBV3-2	NA	TRBJ1-1	CASSRWDSSASEAFF
TRBV5-1	NA	TRBJ2-5	CASSKDRGETQYF
TRBV7-2	NA	TRBJ2-5	CASSSSQGETQYF
TRBV3-1/TRBV3-2	NA	TRBJ1-4	CASSQEPGRGPEKLFF
TRBV4-3	NA	TRBJ1-6	CASSVRQGNNSPLHF
TRBV19	NA	TRBJ2-4	CASSIWAGVTKNIQYF
TRBV27	NA	TRBJ2-5	CASSPRYQSQETQYF
TRBV7-2	NA	TRBJ2-7	CASSSQQNAYEQYF